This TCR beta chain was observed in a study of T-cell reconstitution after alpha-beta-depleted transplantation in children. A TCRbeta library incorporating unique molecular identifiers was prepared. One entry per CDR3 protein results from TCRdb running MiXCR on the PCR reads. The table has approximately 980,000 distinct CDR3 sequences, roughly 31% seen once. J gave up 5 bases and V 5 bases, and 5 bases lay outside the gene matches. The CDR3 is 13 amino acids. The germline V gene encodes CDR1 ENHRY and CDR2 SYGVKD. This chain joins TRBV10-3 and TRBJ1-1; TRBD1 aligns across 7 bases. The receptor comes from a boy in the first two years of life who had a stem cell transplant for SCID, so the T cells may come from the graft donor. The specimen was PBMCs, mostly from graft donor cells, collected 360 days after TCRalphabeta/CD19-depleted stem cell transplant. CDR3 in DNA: TGTGCCATCAGTCCTCAGGGGGGGACTGAAGCTTTCTTT. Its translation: CAISPQGGTEAFF.